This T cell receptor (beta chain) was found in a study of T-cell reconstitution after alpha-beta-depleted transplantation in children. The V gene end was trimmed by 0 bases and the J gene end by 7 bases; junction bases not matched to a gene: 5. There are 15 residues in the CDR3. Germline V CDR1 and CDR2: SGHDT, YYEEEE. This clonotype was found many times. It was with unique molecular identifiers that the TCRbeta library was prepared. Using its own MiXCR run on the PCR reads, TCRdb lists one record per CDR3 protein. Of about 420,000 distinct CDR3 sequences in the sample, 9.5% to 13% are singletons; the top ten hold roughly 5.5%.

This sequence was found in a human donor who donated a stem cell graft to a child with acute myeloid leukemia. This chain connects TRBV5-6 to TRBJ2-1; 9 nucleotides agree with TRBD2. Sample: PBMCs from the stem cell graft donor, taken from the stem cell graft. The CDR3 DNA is TGTGCCAGCAGCTTGGGCGGGAGGGCCGGTAATGAGCAGTTCTTC. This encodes CASSLGGRAGNEQFF.